Each of the 5 T cell receptor beta chains below was sequenced from the same sample in a study of shared clonotypes between healthy human individuals. TCRdb's copy holds only in-frame clones and misses some; the assay was immunoSEQ multiplex PCR. Found here are millions of clones, 85% to 95% of them singletons; the top ten hold roughly 0.13%. The sample consisted of naive CD4+ T cells sorted from blood. This sample's subset: CD45RA+ positively selected. Receptors were obtained from a man aged 18 to 30 in good health.

This chain links TRBV5-1 with TRBJ2-3; tentative D call: TRBD2 (6 bases). This CDR3 spans 14 amino acids. The ends were cut back, 6 bases at V and 0 bases at J, with 11 bases in the middle. In germline, CDR1 is SGHRS, CDR2 YFSETQ. This CDR3 reads CASKVSGSTDTQYF. In DNA form, the CDR3 reads TGCGCCAGCAAGGTTAGCGGAAGCACAGATACGCAGTATTTT.

A single count supports this clone. This sequence joins TRBV28 and TRBJ1-1; a weak D match, TRBD1 (5 bases). Per the germline V gene, CDR1 is MDHEN and CDR2 is SYDVKM. This CDR3 has 15 residues. V lost 8 bases and J 0 bases, leaving 16 bases between the germline ends. As DNA, the CDR3 is TGTGCCAGCCAATTGGGGGGTCGAATGAACACTGAAGCTTTCTTT. The encoded protein is CASQLGGRMNTEAFF. The complete variable domain, with remaining parts taken from reference TRBV28 and TRBJ1-1, reads DVKVTQSSRYLVKRTGEKVFLECVQDMDHENMFWYRQDPGLGLRLIYFSYDVKMKEKGDIPEGYSVSREKKERFSLILESASTNQTSMYLCASQLGGRMNTEAFFGQGTRLTVV.

The V gene is TRBV5-1, the J gene TRBJ2-2; a weak D match, TRBD2 (6 bases). Trimming took 1 base from V and 2 from J, leaving 12 bases between them. Germline loops: CDR1 SGHRS, CDR2 YFSETQ. The CDR3 totals 16 residues. CDR3 region: CASSLSPGLNTGELFF. CDR3 coding DNA: TGCGCCAGCAGCTTGTCGCCGGGACTTAACACCGGGGAGCTGTTTTTT.

The chain is built from TRBV5-1 and TRBJ2-2; 15 nucleotides line up with TRBD2. This CDR3 comprises 17 residues. The germline CDR1 and CDR2 sequences are SGHRS and YFSETQ. Trimming took 4 bases from V and 6 from J; bases not matched to a gene: 7. CDR3 residues: CASSQGLAGGVSGELFF. The CDR3 DNA reads as TGCGCCAGCAGCCAGGGACTAGCGGGAGGTGTGTCCGGGGAGCTGTTTTTT.

The rearrangement links TRBV7-9 to TRBJ2-3, with 10 bases aligning to TRBD2. Germline loops: CDR1 SEHNR, CDR2 FQNEAQ (reference sequence). The J segment lost 4 bases and the V segment lost 1 base, leaving 5 bases of the junction unmatched. This CDR3 has 16 amino acids. CDR3 loop: CASSLVAGGRADTQYF. The DNA for the CDR3 is TGTGCCAGCAGCTTAGTAGCGGGAGGTCGGGCAGATACGCAGTATTTT.